What follows are 30 T cell receptor beta chains derived from one specimen sequenced in a study of tumor-infiltrating lymphocytes in oesophageal squamous cell carcinoma. TCRdb analysed the PCR reads with MiXCR anew, one entry per CDR3 protein. The sample contains roughly 17,000 distinct CDR3 sequences, around 46% of which appear only once. Sequencing was done on a sample of normal esophageal tissue next to the tumor. These receptors were obtained from a female donor with esophageal squamous cell carcinoma.

The V and J genes are TRBV7-6 and TRBJ2-5; possibly TRBD1 for D (6 bases). V was shortened by 5 bases and J by 7 bases, with 23 bases between the two germline ends. Germline V gene lookup returns CDR1 SGHVS and CDR2 FNYEAQ. CDR3 length: 16 amino acids. In DNA, the CDR3 is TGTGCCAGCAGCCCTCTAGCCGATACAGGGTTGGTGACCCAGTACTTC. This sequence encodes CASSPLADTGLVTQYF.

This clonotype was recorded only once. Because the CDR3 is missing its conserved closing phenylalanine or tryptophan, this is likely a read error. Because the CDR3's place on the DNA is in doubt, the DNA is left out and the CDR3 is given as listed by TCRdb. The gene calls are TRBV28 and TRBJ2-6. Germline CDR1 reads MDHEN; CDR2 reads SYDVKM. Including both end residues, the CDR3 is 18 amino acids long. CDR3 in amino acids: CASSFRLISGANVLTFGA.

At least ten counts were recorded for this clonotype. Since no conserved phenylalanine or tryptophan closes the CDR3, a read error is the likely cause. No DNA is shown, since the ends of the CDR3 on it are uncertain; the CDR3 is the one TCRdb lists. The chain has TRBV7-2 and TRBJ2-6; the table's D gene call, TRBD1, was not cross checked with the DNA. CDR1 is SGHTA, CDR2 FQGNSA, per germline. The CDR3 is made up of 16 amino acids, end residues included. This chain's CDR3 is CASSLGTDRNIQYFGA.

The chain carries TRBV6-1 and TRBJ1-1; the D gene is possibly TRBD1 (6 bases). V was clipped by 6 bases and J by 0 bases, with 14 bases between them. The germline V gene encodes CDR1 MNHNS and CDR2 SASEGT. The CDR3 runs 15 residues. CDR3 loop: CASSKSQGMNTEAFF. CDR3 nucleotides: TGTGCCAGCAGCAAATCACAGGGAATGAACACTGAAGCTTTCTTT.

The rearrangement links TRBV5-3 to TRBJ2-1; 10 nucleotides align to TRBD1. TRBV5-3 is recorded as an ORF, its role being uncertain. CDR3 length: 15 amino acids. With V trimmed by 4 bases and J by 6 bases, 7 bases remained unmatched. As DNA, the CDR3 is TGTGCCAGAAGCGGTACCGGGACAGGGGTCAATGAGCAGTTCTTC. The encoded protein is CARSGTGTGVNEQFF.

V is TRBV11-2 and J is TRBJ2-2; 13 bases line up with TRBD2. In germline, CDR1 is SGHAT, CDR2 FQNNGV. Trimming at V came to 7 bases and at J to 7 bases, leaving 6 bases not matched to a gene. The CDR3 is 15 residues long. This CDR3 reads CASIMGTSGVGELFF. CDR3 DNA: TGTGCCAGCATTATGGGGACTAGCGGGGTCGGGGAGCTGTTTTTT.

This clonotype appeared a single time. The chain joins TRBV20-1 to TRBJ2-5; the match to TRBD2 covers 10 bases. The DNA end is a closer match to TRBJ2-1, so the J assignment may be wrong. The CDR3 sequence is 19 residues long. CDR1 and CDR2 (germline): DFQATT, SNEGSKA (reference sequence). CDR3 sequence (DNA): TGCAGTGCTAGAGATGGACTAGCGGAACACTCCCTTCTCCCCAATGAGCAGTTCTTC. Protein sequence: CSARDGLAEHSLLPNEQFF.

The V call is TRBV6-1, the J call TRBJ2-5; D might be TRBD2 (6 bases). The CDR3 sequence is 14 residues long. V was pared by 10 bases and J by 1 base, with 16 bases between. Germline V gene data show CDR1 as MNHNS and CDR2 as SASEGT. The DNA of the CDR3 is TGTGCCACCCAGCTGGGGGGTTCCCAAGAGACCCAGTACTTC. Residues: CATQLGGSQETQYF.

This sequence joins TRBV18 and TRBJ2-6; 10 nucleotides agree with TRBD2. TRBJ2-1 explains the end of the DNA better; the J call may be wrong. The CDR3 totals 16 residues. CDR1 is KGHSH and CDR2 is LQKENI in the germline V gene. In DNA form, the CDR3 reads TGTGCCAGCTCACCGCGGGTAGCGGGAGGAGACAATGAGCAGTTCTTC. Translation: CASSPRVAGGDNEQFF.

The V call is TRBV11-2, the J call TRBJ2-2; D is uncertain. CDR1 and CDR2 from the germline V gene are SGHAT and FQNNGV. The CDR3 runs 16 residues. Deletions cut 1 base from V and 3 bases from J, with 12 bases between. CDR3 region: CASSLVASLDTGELFF. CDR3 nucleotides: TGTGCCAGCAGCTTAGTTGCCTCTCTTGACACCGGGGAGCTGTTTTTT. Together with reference TRBV11-2 and TRBJ2-2, the CDR3 gives the full variable domain: EAGVAQSPRYKIIEKRQSVAFWCNPISGHATLYWYQQILGQGPKLLIQFQNNGVVDDSQLPKDRFSAERLKGVDSTLKIQPAKLEDSAVYLCASSLVASLDTGELFFGEGSRLTVL.

This clonotype appeared many times. This CDR3 reads CASSQEAQQETQYF. The DNA of the CDR3 is TGTGCCAGCAGCCAAGAGGCGCAACAAGAGACCCAGTACTTC. The V and J genes are TRBV4-2 and TRBJ2-5; D uncertain. The CDR3 runs to 14 residues. Germline V gives CDR1 LGHNA, CDR2 YNFKEQ. Trimming removed 0 bases from V and 2 bases from J, with 7 bases in between.

This clonotype has at least ten counts. The chain couples TRBV5-1 to TRBJ1-1; a possible D gene is TRBD1 (6 bases). Germline CDR1 reads SGHRS; CDR2 reads YFSETQ. CDR3 length equals 15 residues. The V gene lost 0 bases and the J gene lost 5 bases, with 14 bases spanning the gap. The CDR3 here is CASSLAKGGGTEAFF. CDR3 DNA sequence: TGCGCCAGCAGCTTGGCCAAGGGGGGCGGAACTGAAGCTTTCTTT.

About this clonotype: Here the CDR3 omits its conserved ending phenylalanine or tryptophan, so a read error is the likely source. The DNA is omitted, as the CDR3 cannot be located on it reliably, and the CDR3 follows TCRdb's listing. The chain carries TRBV6-6 and TRBJ2-1; TRBD1, the table's D call, was not compared with the DNA. CDR1 and CDR2 (germline): MNHNY, SVGAGI (reference sequence). The CDR3 totals 21 residues, both ends included. The CDR3 sequence is CASSYTGTGMTRADYGYTFGS.

By its share, this clonotype is medium-sized. The chain links TRBV7-3 to TRBJ2-5, with 9 positions matching TRBD1. There are 15 residues in the CDR3. The germline V gene has CDR1 SGHTA and CDR2 FQGTGA. V trimming: 0 bases; J trimming: 5 bases; junction bases outside the gene matches: 4. The CDR3 DNA sequence: TGTGCCAGCAGCTTAACCGCGGACAGGGGTGAGACCCAGTACTTC. Encoded protein: CASSLTADRGETQYF.

The chain has TRBV7-9 and TRBJ2-3; D is possibly TRBD1 (6 bases). The V gene's germline CDR1 is SEHNR and CDR2 FQNEAQ (reference sequence). CDR3 size: 17 residues. Trimming took 5 bases from V and 3 from J, leaving 21 bases between them. Written as DNA, the CDR3 is TGTGCCAGCAGCCCTGACAGGATCCCTTCCAAAACAGATACGCAGTATTTT. Protein: CASSPDRIPSKTDTQYF.

The CDR3 DNA is TGTGCCAGCAGCTTGGGTGACAGCGCTAACTATGGCTACACCTTC. Translated: CASSLGDSANYGYTF. This chain connects TRBV5-4 to TRBJ2-5; perhaps TRBD1 as D (5 bases). The end of the DNA aligns better with TRBJ1-2, so the J call may be wrong. Germline V lookup: CDR1 SGHNT, CDR2 YYREEE (reference sequence). There are 15 residues in the CDR3.

The chain recombines TRBV7-9 with TRBJ2-3; perhaps D is TRBD1 or TRBD2 (5 bases each). Germline lookup yields CDR1 SEHNR and CDR2 FQNEAQ (reference sequence). The CDR3 is 14 amino acids. The germline V and J ends were trimmed by 5 bases and 3 bases, with 12 bases remaining between them. CDR3 nucleotide sequence: TGTGCCAGCAGCGCAGGATGGGGGACAGATACGCAGTATTTT. Amino acid sequence: CASSAGWGTDTQYF.

J is TRBJ2-5 and V is TRBV12-3 or TRBV12-4, with D perhaps TRBD2 (6 bases). The DNA end is more similar to TRBJ2-1, so the J call may be wrong. There are 12 residues in the CDR3. The CDR3 spells CASRASANEQFF. As DNA, the CDR3 is TGTGCCAGCAGGGCTAGCGCCAATGAGCAGTTCTTC.

There are many counts of this clonotype. The rearrangement links TRBV19 to TRBJ1-5, with D perhaps TRBD1 (6 bases). Germline CDR1 is LNHDA and CDR2 is SQIVND (reference sequence). The ends were cut back, 6 bases at V and 0 bases at J, with 12 bases in the middle. This CDR3 has 15 residues. CDR3 sequence reads: CASSTGQHSNQPQHF. CDR3 nucleotide sequence: TGTGCCAGTAGCACTGGACAGCATAGCAATCAGCCCCAGCATTTT.

The chain joins TRBV12-3 or TRBV12-4 to TRBJ2-3, with 10 bases lining up with TRBD1. The assigned J gene may be wrong: the sequence end matches TRBJ2-1 better. CDR3 length equals 15 residues. The CDR3, as DNA: TGTGCCAGCAGCCGGACAGGGGGTGGCTACAATGAGCAGTTCTTC. Protein product: CASSRTGGGYNEQFF.

This clonotype was found a few times. The junction and the germline gene differ at one end; a read error may be behind it. The rearrangement joins TRBV7-6 to TRBJ2-1; no reliable D call. The CDR3 totals 13 residues. CDR1 is SGHVS, CDR2 FNYEAQ, per germline. The CDR3, as DNA: TGTGCTAGCAGCTCCGGTTGGGACAATGAGCAGTTCTTC. Residues: CASSSGWDNEQFF.

The V gene is TRBV12-3 or TRBV12-4, the J gene TRBJ2-7, with 9 bases that match TRBD2. The closer fit of TRBJ2-1 to the DNA end suggests the J call may be wrong. The CDR3 has 13 residues. The CDR3 loop is CASTTGTSYEQFF. CDR3 sequence (DNA): TGTGCCAGCACTACCGGGACTAGCTATGAGCAGTTCTTC.

As for this clonotype: Likely a read error: the CDR3 ends without its conserved phenylalanine or tryptophan. The limits of the CDR3 on the DNA are not certain, so only TCRdb's listed CDR3 is given. The chain employs TRBV7-6 and TRBJ2-3; the table calls TRBD1, which could not be checked here. The length of the CDR3 is 18 amino acids, counting both ends. The germline CDR1 and CDR2 sequences are SGHVS and FNYEAQ. CDR3 region: CASSRNPGQGYDEQYFGA.

The chain has TRBV6-1 and TRBJ2-3; D tentatively reads TRBD1 or TRBD2 (6 bases each). V gave up 8 bases and J gave up 9 bases, with 12 bases separating them. Germline-derived CDR1 and CDR2 are MNHNS and SASEGT. This CDR3 region has 11 residues. The CDR3 sequence: CASSSGATQYF. CDR3 in DNA: TGTGCCAGCTCTTCGGGGGCAACGCAGTATTTT.

This clonotype was seen more than once but under ten times. V and J are TRBV29-1 and TRBJ1-1; weak D call: TRBD1 (6 bases). Trimming removed 7 bases at V and 3 bases at J, with 18 bases between. Looked up from germline, CDR1 is SQVTM and CDR2 is ANQGSEA. This CDR3 spans 14 amino acids. This CDR3 is CSARTGYAHTEAFF. As DNA, the CDR3 is TGCAGCGCCCGAACAGGGTACGCCCACACTGAAGCTTTCTTT. The variable domain in full, with the rest retrieved from reference TRBV29-1 and TRBJ1-1, is SAVISQKPSRDICQRGTSLTIQCQVDSQVTMMFWYRQQPGQSLTLIATANQGSEATYESGFVIDKFPISRPNLTFSTLTVSNMSPEDSSIYLCSARTGYAHTEAFFGQGTRLTVV.

The J gene is TRBJ2-3, the V gene TRBV28, with D tentatively TRBD2 (6 bases). The assigned J gene may be wrong: the sequence end matches TRBJ2-2 better. Germline values: CDR1 MDHEN, CDR2 SYDVKM. The CDR3 runs to 15 residues. The chain's CDR3 is CASSSRRARTGELFF. The CDR3 DNA follows: TGTGCCAGCAGTAGTCGGAGGGCCCGCACCGGGGAGCTGTTTTTT.

This clonotype is medium-sized in the sample. The chain links TRBV27 to TRBJ2-1; perhaps D is TRBD1 or TRBD2 (6 bases each). V was pared by 2 bases and J by 9 bases, with 14 bases between. The length of the CDR3 is 14 residues. CDR1 MNHEY and CDR2 SMNVEV come from the germline V gene (reference sequence). Here the CDR3 reads CASSLGGGSFEQFF. The CDR3 DNA sequence: TGTGCCAGCAGTTTAGGAGGGGGGTCTTTTGAGCAGTTCTTC.

Turning to this clonotype: This CDR3 fails to terminate in the conserved phenylalanine or tryptophan, so it likely reflects a read error. The DNA is omitted, as the CDR3 cannot be located on it reliably, and the CDR3 follows TCRdb's listing. This chain connects TRBV10-2 to TRBJ2-3; the D segment call TRBD1 is taken from the table without a DNA check. Per the germline V gene, CDR1 is WSHSY and CDR2 is SAAADI. From its first to its last residue, the CDR3 has 14 amino acids. This chain's CDR3 is CASRGQGHGYTFGS.

The chain combines TRBV6-1 with TRBJ2-6, with 7 bases identical to TRBD1. The end of the DNA is better explained by TRBJ2-7, so the J call may be wrong. This CDR3 is 15 amino acids long. The germline gives CDR1 MNHNS, CDR2 SASEGT. CDR3 sequence (DNA): TGTGCCAGCAGTTACGAGGGGGCGCAGGACAATGAGCAGTACTTC. It specifies CASSYEGAQDNEQYF.

This chain connects TRBV7-2 to TRBJ2-1; the match to TRBD1 covers 7 bases. Germline V gives CDR1 SGHTA, CDR2 FQGNSA. V lost 5 bases, J lost 0 bases, and 7 bases stayed unmatched. The CDR3 has 16 amino acids. CDR3 in DNA: TGTGCCAGCAGCACCCCCACAGGGGCCTCCTACAATGAGCAGTTCTTC. This translates into CASSTPTGASYNEQFF. The entire variable domain, with the rest obtained from reference TRBV7-2 and TRBJ2-1, is as follows: GAGVSQSPSNKVTEKGKDVELRCDPISGHTALYWYRQSLGQGLEFLIYFQGNSAPDKSGLPSDRFSAERTGGSVSTLTIQRTQQEDSAVYLCASSTPTGASYNEQFFGPGTRLTVL.